The clone carrying this T cell receptor beta chain was counted a single time. Its antigen is currently unknown. The CDR3 sequence is 15 residues long. Germline-derived CDR1 and CDR2 are LNHNV and YYDKDF (reference sequence). The data derive from a study of cytomegalovirus exposure and HLA in healthy donors. It was with 60 Vbeta and 13 Jbeta primers that the PCR ran. Libraries were prepared by immunoSEQ multiplex PCR; TCRdb keeps only in-frame clonotypes and omits some of them. The sample lists over 85,000 clones; around 8% were seen once. Study-level results: Per a later analysis, HLA-associated TCR beta chains showed more clonal expansion than other, equally common TCR beta chains.

This receptor was obtained from a man aged 50 to 59 in good health and CMV-seronegative. The sequenced sample consisted of PBMCs. The V gene is TRBV15, the J gene TRBJ2-5; 7 bases are a match to TRBD1. The end of the DNA fits TRBJ2-7 better, so the J call may be wrong. The CDR3 bases are TGTGCCACCAGCAGCTATGCAGGGGGCTCCTACGAGCAGTACTTC. Translated, it gives CATSSYAGGSYEQYF.